These T cell receptor beta chains were read from a single sample in a study of T cells after yellow fever vaccination. TCRdb redid the calling of the 5' RACE reads with MiXCR, one entry per CDR3 protein. Of roughly 120,000 distinct CDR3 sequences listed, 6% to 8% are singletons. The sequences come from CD4+ T cells sorted from PBMCs, collected 9 to 11 days after the first yellow fever vaccination. Every receptor here comes from a man in his late teens or twenties who received the YFV17D yellow fever vaccine. CDR3s include the opening cysteine and the closing phenylalanine or tryptophan. The D gene is left open where the match is weak. Clone size is shown for a subset of rows, as once, few, many or a class of expanded clone.

clone size	V gene	J gene	D gene	CDR3 DNA	CDR3 protein
many	TRBV5-1	TRBJ2-1	TRBD1	TGCGCCAGCAGCCCTGGACAGGGGAACAATGAGCAGTTCTTC	CASSPGQGNNEQFF
few	TRBV28	TRBJ1-2	.	TGTGCCAGCATAACCGGGGGAGGTGGCTACACCTTC	CASITGGGGYTF
many	TRBV29-1	TRBJ2-5	TRBD2	TGCAGCGTGGGCCTAGCGGGGGGGCAACAAGAGACCCAGTACTTC	CSVGLAGGQQETQYF
many	TRBV20-1	TRBJ1-6	TRBD1	TGCAGTGCGACCCACAGGGGCCGAATGAGCTCCTATAATTCACCCCTCCACTTT	CSATHRGRMSSYNSPLHF
many	TRBV5-1	TRBJ2-3	TRBD2	TGCGCCAGCAGCCGCGGGGACTACACAGATACGCAGTATTTT	CASSRGDYTDTQYF
many	TRBV10-3	TRBJ1-5	.	TGTGCCATCAGTGAGTCGTCCAGGGAGCAGCCCCAGCATTTT	CAISESSREQPQHF
many	TRBV5-1	TRBJ1-4	TRBD1	TGCGCCAGCAGCACGGGACAGGGTAATGAAAAACTGTTTTTT	CASSTGQGNEKLFF
once	TRBV7-3	TRBJ2-5	.	TGTGCCAGCAGCCGCGACTGGGCGGAGACCCAGTACTTC	CASSRDWAETQYF
many	TRBV19	TRBJ2-1	.	TGTGCCACCGCCCCCGTCTCCTACAATGAGCAGTTCTTC	CATAPVSYNEQFF
many	TRBV20-1	TRBJ2-4	TRBD2	TGCAGTAGCGAGCGGGGAAGTCAGTACTTC	CSSERGSQYF
many	TRBV5-1	TRBJ1-1	.	TGCGCCAGCACCCCGGACAGTCACACTGAAGCTTTCTTT	CASTPDSHTEAFF
many	TRBV20-1	TRBJ1-5	.	TGCAGTGCTGGGAAGGGCAGGGCTGGTCAGCCCCAGCATTTT	CSAGKGRAGQPQHF
many	TRBV20-1	TRBJ1-5	.	TGCAGTGCTAGGGACGGGAATCAGCCCCAGCATTTT	CSARDGNQPQHF
few	TRBV7-2	TRBJ1-2	TRBD1	TGTGCCAGCAGCTTAAACGACGGTGCAGGGGGGGACTATGGCTACACCTTC	CASSLNDGAGGDYGYTF
many	TRBV7-2	TRBJ2-3	.	TGTGCCAGCAGCGAAGCGAGCCCCGGGGGCACAGATACGCAGTATTTT	CASSEASPGGTDTQYF
few	TRBV20-1	TRBJ1-2	TRBD1	TGCAGTGCTAGAAGTAGGGACAGATATGGCTACACCTTC	CSARSRDRYGYTF
few	TRBV12-3/TRBV12-4	TRBJ2-1	.	TGTGCCAGCAGTTTATACCCGGGTTGCGATGAGCAGTTCTTC	CASSLYPGCDEQFF
many	TRBV12-3/TRBV12-4	TRBJ2-7	TRBD1	TGTGCCAGCAGGCGTCAAAGGACAGGAGAAGCGCAGTACTTC	CASRRQRTGEAQYF
.	TRBV2	TRBJ2-5	.	TGTGCCAGCAGTCAGGGGGGGTATAGTAAGACCCAGTACTTC	CASSQGGYSKTQYF
many	TRBV7-6	TRBJ2-3	.	TGTGCCAGCAGCTTGGGGGGCGACACAGATACGCAGTATTTT	CASSLGGDTDTQYF
.	TRBV12-3/TRBV12-4	TRBJ1-4	TRBD1	TGTGCCAGCAGCCGGGACAGGGGACGGTTGGGAAAACTGTTTTTT	CASSRDRGRLGKLFF
many	TRBV3-1	TRBJ1-3	.	TGTGCCAGCAGCCCACTCCGGGACCATTTCGGACACACCATATATTTT	CASSPLRDHFGHTIYF
many	TRBV20-1	TRBJ2-3	TRBD2	TGCAGTGCTAGTCGGCTAGCGGGGGGCAGCACAGATACGCAGTATTTT	CSASRLAGGSTDTQYF
many	TRBV4-1	TRBJ2-3	.	TGCGCCAGCAGCCAAGTGGGGCTAGAAACAGATACGCAGTATTTT	CASSQVGLETDTQYF
many	TRBV19	TRBJ1-1	.	TGTGCCAGTAGTTCGGACATCTGGAGTGAAGCTTTCTTT	CASSSDIWSEAFF
many	TRBV12-3/TRBV12-4	TRBJ1-1	.	TGTGCCAGCAGTTACCGGGACGGGTTGAAGAACACTGAAGCTTTCTTT	CASSYRDGLKNTEAFF
many	TRBV19	TRBJ2-7	TRBD1	TGTGCCAGTAGTATTCCAGGGGGCAACTACGAGCAGTACTTC	CASSIPGGNYEQYF
many	TRBV11-2	TRBJ2-1	.	TGTGCCAGCAGCTTCGAGGACAACTCCTACAATGAGCAGTTCTTC	CASSFEDNSYNEQFF
many	TRBV20-1	TRBJ1-1	.	TGCAGTGCTAGAGATGTAAGGCAGGCTGAAGCTTTCTTT	CSARDVRQAEAFF
many	TRBV12-3/TRBV12-4	TRBJ1-4	.	TGTGCCAGCAGTTTAGACTCCCCGGGCCTGTTTTTT	CASSLDSPGLFF
many	TRBV27	TRBJ1-2	.	TGTGCCAGCCCAACTGCACAGGGTACCGGCTATGGCTACACCTTC	CASPTAQGTGYGYTF
many	TRBV7-9	TRBJ2-2	TRBD1	TGTGCCAGCACCATGACAGGGGCGAACACCGGGGAGCTGTTTTTT	CASTMTGANTGELFF
many	TRBV12-3/TRBV12-4	TRBJ2-5	TRBD2	TGTGCCAGCAGTTTAACCGGCCTAGCGGGTTTTGAGACCCAGTACTTC	CASSLTGLAGFETQYF
few	TRBV20-1	TRBJ1-1	.	TGCAGTGCTAGAGATCCAACAGGGAGCACTGAAGCTTTCTTT	CSARDPTGSTEAFF
many	TRBV7-2	TRBJ2-2	.	TGTGCCAGCAGCTTGGGTGTGGGAACCACCGGGGAGCTGTTTTTT	CASSLGVGTTGELFF
many	TRBV12-5	TRBJ1-1	.	TGTGCTAGTGGTTTCATCGACACTGAAGCTTTCTTT	CASGFIDTEAFF